The rows below give T cell receptor beta chains drawn from one sample of a study of CD8 T cells in ankylosing spondylitis. TCRdb recomputed calls from the 5' RACE reads with MiXCR, one row per CDR3 protein. The sample yields 84,000 or so distinct CDR3 sequences, around 30% seen once. The sample was blood, either unsorted or a sorted T cell fraction (not recorded which). These receptor sequences come from a male donor with ankylosing spondylitis or in good health (not recorded which). The CDR3 runs from the conserved cysteine through the conserved F or W. Fields, in order: clone size, V gene, D gene, J gene, CDR3 protein, CDR3 DNA. D genes are given only for firm matches. Clone sizes are given selectively: once, few, many, or a class where the clone is expanded.

>few|TRBV5-1|TRBD1|TRBJ1-6
CASSLRTGEGNSPLHF
TGCGCCAGCAGCTTGAGAACAGGGGAAGGAAATTCACCCCTCCACTTT
>.|TRBV7-8|TRBD2|TRBJ2-3
CASSGLADTDTQYF
TGTGCCAGCAGCGGACTAGCGGACACAGATACGCAGTATTTT
>.|TRBV15|.|TRBJ1-2
CATSRDRRGTSYGYTF
TGTGCCACCAGCAGAGATCGAAGAGGGACAAGCTATGGCTACACCTTC
>.|TRBV28|.|TRBJ1-2
CASSLGLEGQYGYTF
TGTGCCAGCAGTTTAGGGCTCGAGGGCCAATATGGCTACACCTTC
>.|TRBV15|.|TRBJ2-3
CATSRDSRTGGEADTQYF
TGTGCCACCAGCAGAGATTCCAGAACGGGGGGCGAGGCAGATACGCAGTATTTT
>.|TRBV20-1|TRBD1|TRBJ1-1
CSARQGATTGAFF
TGCAGTGCTAGACAGGGGGCGACGACCGGAGCTTTCTTT
>few|TRBV5-6|.|TRBJ1-5
CASSSLSDYSNQPQHF
TGTGCCAGCAGTTCACTCTCGGACTATAGCAATCAGCCCCAGCATTTT
>few|TRBV5-1|.|TRBJ1-4
CASSLDLTEKLFF
TGCGCCAGCAGCTTGGATTTGACTGAAAAACTGTTTTTT
>.|TRBV29-1|TRBD2|TRBJ2-5
CSVEAAAGVKETQYF
TGCAGCGTTGAAGCGGCAGCGGGAGTGAAAGAGACCCAGTACTTC
>few|TRBV28|.|TRBJ2-2
CASSSGGERNGELFF
TGTGCCAGCAGTTCGGGCGGGGAAAGGAACGGGGAGCTGTTTTTT
>.|TRBV29-1|.|TRBJ2-5
CSVGGPGLKETQYF
TGCAGCGTTGGTGGGCCGGGGCTAAAAGAGACCCAGTACTTC
>.|TRBV20-1|.|TRBJ1-2
CSASPIEGNYGYTF
TGCAGTGCTAGCCCCATCGAGGGGAACTATGGCTACACCTTC
>.|TRBV12-3/TRBV12-4|.|TRBJ1-5
CATRPLQGAQPQHF
TGTGCCACCCGACCATTACAGGGCGCTCAGCCCCAGCATTTT
>.|TRBV29-1|.|TRBJ1-4
CSVVGPTNEKLFF
TGCAGCGTTGTGGGGCCGACTAATGAAAAACTGTTTTTT
>once|TRBV7-9|.|TRBJ2-6
CASSSHAGANVLTF
TGTGCCAGCAGCTCCCACGCCGGGGCCAACGTCCTGACTTTC
>few|TRBV6-1|.|TRBJ2-1
CASSVGFGYEQFF
TGTGCCAGCAGTGTTGGGTTTGGGTATGAGCAGTTCTTC
>.|TRBV5-5|.|TRBJ1-5
CASSATSLSNQPQHF
TGTGCCAGCAGCGCCACATCTCTAAGCAATCAGCCCCAGCATTTT
>.|TRBV4-1|TRBD2|TRBJ2-1
CASSQEKLAGVNEQFF
TGCGCCAGCAGCCAAGAAAAGCTAGCGGGAGTTAATGAGCAGTTCTTC
>many|TRBV29-1|TRBD1|TRBJ2-1
CSVYFLALGTGENEQFF
TGCAGCGTTTATTTTTTAGCGCTAGGGACAGGCGAAAATGAGCAGTTCTTC
>.|TRBV5-1|.|TRBJ1-5
CASSPGPGQPQHF
TGCGCCAGCAGCCCGGGACCTGGTCAGCCCCAGCATTTT
>.|TRBV29-1|.|TRBJ1-1
CSVERDKNTEAFF
TGCAGCGTTGAGAGAGACAAGAACACTGAAGCTTTCTTT
>.|TRBV20-1|.|TRBJ2-3
CSARVADTQYF
TGCAGTGCTAGAGTAGCAGATACGCAGTATTTT
>few|TRBV4-1|.|TRBJ1-4
CASSQPRGQREKLFF
TGCGCCAGCAGCCAACCCCGGGGGCAACGTGAAAAACTGTTTTTT
>.|TRBV5-5|TRBD2|TRBJ2-1
CASSPGTSGSFYNEQFF
TGTGCCAGCAGCCCTGGGACTAGCGGGAGTTTCTACAATGAGCAGTTCTTC
>.|TRBV12-3/TRBV12-4|.|TRBJ1-1
CASGRSLNTEAFF
TGTGCCAGCGGGCGGTCCCTGAACACTGAAGCTTTCTTT
>.|TRBV20-1|.|TRBJ2-1
CSARGLETYNEQFF
TGCAGTGCTAGAGGGCTAGAAACCTACAATGAGCAGTTCTTC
>few|TRBV5-1|.|TRBJ1-1
CASSLAVSWTVNTEAFF
TGCGCCAGCAGCTTGGCCGTATCTTGGACGGTGAACACTGAAGCTTTCTTT
>few|TRBV5-5|TRBD1|TRBJ1-1
CASSLGQVNTEAFF
TGTGCCAGCAGCCTGGGACAGGTGAACACTGAAGCTTTCTTT
>.|TRBV5-1|.|TRBJ1-4
CASSLEPGNEKLFF
TGCGCCAGCAGCTTGGAGCCAGGGAATGAAAAACTGTTTTTT
>.|TRBV5-8|TRBD2|TRBJ2-7
CASPREATYEQYF
TGTGCCAGCCCCCGGGAGGCGACCTACGAGCAGTACTTC
>many|TRBV7-2|.|TRBJ1-1
CASSIQGGNTEAFF
TGTGCCAGCAGCATTCAGGGTGGGAACACTGAAGCTTTCTTT
>.|TRBV7-6|.|TRBJ1-4
CASSLAQGRGEKLFF
TGTGCCAGCAGCTTAGCTCAGGGAAGGGGTGAAAAACTGTTTTTT
>many|TRBV12-3/TRBV12-4|.|TRBJ2-5
CASSPRGRPKTQYF
TGTGCCAGCAGCCCTCGGGGGAGGCCAAAGACCCAGTACTTC
>.|TRBV5-1|.|TRBJ2-1
CASSLNRAHEQFF
TGCGCCAGCAGCTTGAACAGGGCTCATGAGCAGTTCTTC
>once|TRBV12-3/TRBV12-4|.|TRBJ1-5
CASSLGLEPSNQPQHF
TGTGCCAGCAGCCTAGGACTGGAACCGTCCAATCAGCCCCAGCATTTT
>.|TRBV5-1|.|TRBJ2-3
CASSLVAGAITDTQYF
TGCGCCAGCAGCTTGGTGGCGGGGGCAATCACAGATACGCAGTATTTT
>few|TRBV27|TRBD2|TRBJ2-7
CASSRGLAGAEQYF
TGTGCCAGCAGTCGCGGACTAGCGGGAGCCGAGCAGTACTTC
>few|TRBV7-9|TRBD1|TRBJ2-2
CASSSRRGQGVGELFF
TGTGCCAGCAGCTCCCGGCGGGGACAGGGAGTCGGGGAGCTGTTTTTT
>few|TRBV9|.|TRBJ1-5
CASSVAPGPQPQHF
TGTGCCAGCAGCGTAGCCCCAGGGCCTCAGCCCCAGCATTTT
>many|TRBV7-2|.|TRBJ2-3
CASNPGVQGTDTQYF
TGTGCCAGCAACCCGGGGGTGCAAGGCACAGATACGCAGTATTTT
>few|TRBV20-1|.|TRBJ1-2
CSARDFLQDNYGYTF
TGCAGTGCTAGAGATTTCCTACAGGATAACTATGGCTACACCTTC
>many|TRBV5-1|TRBD1|TRBJ2-3
CASSQTGTTDTQYF
TGCGCCAGCAGCCAGACAGGGACCACAGATACGCAGTATTTT
>.|TRBV7-8|.|TRBJ1-2
CASSLGKRQLNYGYTF
TGTGCCAGCAGCTTAGGCAAACGGCAACTTAACTATGGCTACACCTTC
>many|TRBV20-1|TRBD2|TRBJ2-3
CSARASGQDTQYF
TGCAGTGCTAGGGCTAGCGGGCAAGATACGCAGTATTTT
>once|TRBV7-9|.|TRBJ1-4
CASSLGSAARHEKLFF
TGTGCCAGCAGCTTAGGGTCCGCAGCCAGGCATGAAAAACTGTTTTTT
>many|TRBV7-3|TRBD1|TRBJ2-1
CASTTGQLNEQFF
TGTGCCAGCACCACGGGACAGCTCAATGAGCAGTTCTTC
>.|TRBV20-1|.|TRBJ1-4
CSARDLRATNEKLFF
TGCAGTGCTAGAGATCTCAGGGCAACTAATGAAAAACTGTTTTTT
>once|TRBV11-2|.|TRBJ2-1
CASSLGWSYNEQFF
TGTGCCAGCAGCCTCGGTTGGTCCTACAATGAGCAGTTCTTC
>few|TRBV15|TRBD2|TRBJ2-3
CATSREGLATDTQYF
TGTGCCACCAGCAGAGAGGGACTAGCGACAGATACGCAGTATTTT
>few|TRBV7-8|.|TRBJ2-2
CASSHLRTRAVTGELFF
TGTGCCAGCAGCCATTTAAGGACGAGGGCGGTCACCGGGGAGCTGTTTTTT
>few|TRBV15|.|TRBJ1-5
CATSRARTGTSQHF
TGTGCCACCAGCAGAGCCCGAACAGGGACTTCCCAGCATTTT
>few|TRBV20-1|TRBD2|TRBJ2-7
CSARDPMGTSGPYEQYF
TGCAGTGCTAGAGATCCAATGGGGACTAGCGGACCCTACGAGCAGTACTTC
>.|TRBV11-2|.|TRBJ2-3
CASSFGGGRGDTQYF
TGTGCCAGCAGCTTTGGGGGGGGGCGTGGAGATACGCAGTATTTT
>few|TRBV12-3/TRBV12-4|.|TRBJ1-5
CASSGNSNQPQHF
TGTGCCAGCAGTGGAAATAGCAATCAGCCCCAGCATTTT
>few|TRBV9|TRBD2|TRBJ2-5
CASSVVSGELGETQYF
TGTGCCAGCAGCGTAGTTAGCGGGGAACTGGGAGAGACCCAGTACTTC
>.|TRBV3-1|.|TRBJ1-5
CASSPQGTNQPQHF
TGTGCCAGCAGCCCCCAGGGGACCAATCAGCCCCAGCATTTT
>few|TRBV9|.|TRBJ2-5
CASSFQIEETQYF
TGTGCCAGCAGCTTCCAAATTGAGGAGACCCAGTACTTC